The clone carrying this T cell receptor (beta chain) was detected only once. The sample comes from a study of CD8+ T cells in alopecia areata. RNA extraction and reverse transcription yielded cDNA as sequencing template. Assay: immunoSEQ multiplex PCR; the TCRdb copy retains only in-frame clones and omits some. The sample carries 170,000 or so clones, roughly two thirds recorded once. Treatment defined: oral pan-JAK inhibitor, 5-10 mg twice daily. This sequence was found in a human donor with alopecia areata. Material: CD4+ T cells sorted from blood, obtained at week 4, from a patient treated with tofacitinib.

Here the CDR3 reads CASSPIGRSDTQYF. The CDR3 DNA sequence: TGTGCCAGCAGCCCTATAGGTCGGTCAGATACGCAGTATTTT. The chain employs TRBV14 and TRBJ2-3; unclear D gene. V was clipped by 4 bases and J by 4 bases, with 12 bases between them. This CDR3 comprises 14 residues. The germline V gene has CDR1 SGHDN and CDR2 FVKESK.